This is a list of T cell receptor beta chains from one sample in a study of blood T cell repertoires in COVID-19. Method: immunoSEQ multiplex PCR; TCRdb's copy keeps in-frame clones and lacks some. The sample gives 150,000 to 200,000 clones, approximately 88% of which show up once; about 5.2% is in the top ten. The material sequenced was PBMCs or T cells enriched from blood (not recorded which). These receptors were collected from a man between 65 and 80 years old who had been exposed to COVID-19. Each CDR3 is given with its conserved first and last residue. A D gene is named only where the DNA matches it firmly. Rows may omit the clone size; those that give it use once, few, many or a size class.

J gene: TRBJ2-7; V gene: TRBV7-8; D gene: -; clone size: -; CDR3 protein: CASSLVLYEQYF; CDR3 DNA: TGTGCCAGCAGCTTAGTCCTCTACGAGCAGTACTTC
J gene: TRBJ2-7; V gene: TRBV4-2; D gene: -; clone size: -; CDR3 protein: CASSRDSYEQYF; CDR3 DNA: TGTGCCAGCAGCCGAGACAGCTACGAGCAGTACTTC
J gene: TRBJ2-3; V gene: TRBV5-1; D gene: TRBD2; clone size: -; CDR3 protein: CASSLQRGGTDTQYF; CDR3 DNA: TGCGCCAGCAGCTTGCAGCGGGGGGGCACAGATACGCAGTATTTT
J gene: TRBJ1-1; V gene: TRBV5-1; D gene: TRBD1; clone size: once; CDR3 protein: CASATGGGSGTEAFF; CDR3 DNA: TGCGCCAGTGCTACAGGGGGCGGATCGGGCACTGAAGCTTTCTTT
J gene: TRBJ1-2; V gene: TRBV5-8; D gene: -; clone size: -; CDR3 protein: CASSIGGVNGDTF; CDR3 DNA: TGTGCCAGCAGCATTGGGGGGGTAAACGGGGACACCTTC
J gene: TRBJ2-2; V gene: TRBV5-4; D gene: -; clone size: -; CDR3 protein: CASSSFTGELFF; CDR3 DNA: TGTGCCAGCAGCTCGTTCACCGGGGAGCTGTTTTTT
J gene: TRBJ1-2; V gene: TRBV3-1/TRBV3-2; D gene: -; clone size: -; CDR3 protein: CASSQAGSGYTF; CDR3 DNA: TGTGCCAGCAGCCAAGCGGGATCTGGCTACACCTTC
J gene: TRBJ1-6; V gene: TRBV14; D gene: -; clone size: -; CDR3 protein: CASSQRGGRRGNSPLHF; CDR3 DNA: TGTGCCAGCAGCCAAAGGGGGGGTCGCAGGGGTAATTCACCCCTCCACTTT
J gene: TRBJ1-2; V gene: TRBV5-6; D gene: TRBD1; clone size: -; CDR3 protein: CASSLRQGAYGYTF; CDR3 DNA: TGTGCCAGCAGCTTAAGACAGGGGGCCTATGGCTACACCTTC
J gene: TRBJ2-2; V gene: TRBV28; D gene: -; clone size: -; CDR3 protein: CASSLETGELFF; CDR3 DNA: TGTGCCAGCAGTTTGGAGACCGGGGAGCTGTTTTTT
J gene: TRBJ2-1; V gene: TRBV5-1; D gene: TRBD2; clone size: -; CDR3 protein: CASSFLAGGNEQFF; CDR3 DNA: TGCGCCAGCAGCTTCCTAGCGGGAGGCAATGAGCAGTTCTTC
J gene: TRBJ2-7; V gene: TRBV18; D gene: TRBD1; clone size: few; CDR3 protein: CASSPGTGPYEQYF; CDR3 DNA: TGTGCCAGCTCACCGGGGACAGGGCCCTACGAGCAGTACTTC
J gene: TRBJ2-7; V gene: TRBV30; D gene: -; clone size: -; CDR3 protein: CAWKAAGDYEQYF; CDR3 DNA: TGTGCCTGGAAGGCGGCAGGGGACTACGAGCAGTACTTC
J gene: TRBJ1-6; V gene: TRBV30; D gene: TRBD1; clone size: -; CDR3 protein: CAWHLGDRAGSPLHF; CDR3 DNA: TGTGCCTGGCACCTGGGGGACAGGGCCGGGTCACCCCTCCACTTT
J gene: TRBJ1-3; V gene: TRBV5-3; D gene: TRBD1; clone size: -; CDR3 protein: CARSAARLQGESSGNTIYF; CDR3 DNA: TGTGCCAGAAGCGCCGCTCGGCTGCAGGGGGAAAGCTCTGGAAACACCATATATTTT
J gene: TRBJ1-6; V gene: TRBV11-2; D gene: TRBD1; clone size: -; CDR3 protein: CASSIPGQGNSPLHF; CDR3 DNA: TGTGCCAGCAGCATTCCGGGACAGGGGAATTCACCCCTCCACTTT
J gene: TRBJ1-3; V gene: TRBV5-5; D gene: TRBD1; clone size: -; CDR3 protein: CASSRTGEVNIGNTIYF; CDR3 DNA: TGTGCCAGCAGCAGGACAGGGGAAGTAAACATTGGAAACACCATATATTTT
J gene: TRBJ2-1; V gene: TRBV5-1; D gene: -; clone size: -; CDR3 protein: CASSPAVAVTMGDEQFF; CDR3 DNA: TGCGCCAGCAGCCCAGCGGTAGCGGTAACCATGGGGGATGAGCAGTTCTTC
J gene: TRBJ2-5; V gene: TRBV2; D gene: -; clone size: -; CDR3 protein: CASSEGRVETQYF; CDR3 DNA: TGTGCCAGCAGTGAGGGCAGGGTAGAGACCCAGTACTTC
J gene: TRBJ1-1; V gene: TRBV6-5; D gene: -; clone size: -; CDR3 protein: CASRVEREAFF; CDR3 DNA: TGTGCCAGCAGAGTAGAGAGGGAAGCTTTCTTT
J gene: TRBJ1-2; V gene: TRBV5-6; D gene: -; clone size: -; CDR3 protein: CASSFSRGVGGYTF; CDR3 DNA: TGTGCCAGCAGCTTCTCTCGGGGGGTTGGTGGCTACACCTTC
J gene: TRBJ1-6; V gene: TRBV27; D gene: TRBD1; clone size: -; CDR3 protein: CASSPDRVTSPLHF; CDR3 DNA: TGTGCCAGCAGCCCAGACAGGGTGACTTCACCCCTCCACTTT
J gene: TRBJ2-1; V gene: TRBV7-2; D gene: TRBD1; clone size: -; CDR3 protein: CASSQTGTGGIRRDNEQFF; CDR3 DNA: TGTGCCAGCAGCCAGACCGGGACAGGGGGCATCAGGCGGGACAATGAGCAGTTCTTC
J gene: TRBJ2-1; V gene: TRBV24-1; D gene: -; clone size: -; CDR3 protein: CATSDGPRAPAQYEQFF; CDR3 DNA: TGTGCCACCAGTGATGGGCCCAGGGCTCCAGCTCAGTATGAGCAGTTCTTC
J gene: TRBJ1-1; V gene: TRBV13; D gene: -; clone size: -; CDR3 protein: CASSLQGPEAFF; CDR3 DNA: TGTGCCAGCAGCCTACAGGGCCCTGAAGCTTTCTTT
J gene: TRBJ1-2; V gene: TRBV3-1/TRBV3-2; D gene: -; clone size: -; CDR3 protein: CASSQKQVGNYGYTF; CDR3 DNA: TGTGCCAGCAGCCAGAAACAGGTTGGGAACTATGGCTACACCTTC
J gene: TRBJ1-5; V gene: TRBV19; D gene: TRBD1; clone size: -; CDR3 protein: CASSPGQVSNQPQHF; CDR3 DNA: TGTGCCAGTAGTCCTGGACAGGTTAGCAATCAGCCCCAGCATTTT
J gene: TRBJ1-6; V gene: TRBV6-5; D gene: TRBD1; clone size: once; CDR3 protein: CASRKPGGTNSPLHF; CDR3 DNA: TGTGCCAGCAGAAAGCCAGGGGGGACGAATTCACCCCTCCACTTT
J gene: TRBJ1-2; V gene: TRBV30; D gene: TRBD1; clone size: few; CDR3 protein: CASNPIGQGVVYGYTF; CDR3 DNA: TGTGCCTCCAATCCGATTGGACAGGGAGTGGTATATGGCTACACCTTC
J gene: TRBJ1-6; V gene: TRBV4-1; D gene: -; clone size: -; CDR3 protein: CASSQAQANSPLHF; CDR3 DNA: TGCGCCAGCAGCCAAGCGCAGGCTAATTCACCCCTCCACTTT
J gene: TRBJ2-7; V gene: TRBV19; D gene: TRBD2; clone size: -; CDR3 protein: CASSIAGPETSGRFEQYF; CDR3 DNA: TGTGCCAGTAGTATAGCGGGACCGGAGACTAGCGGGAGATTCGAGCAGTACTTC
J gene: TRBJ1-2; V gene: TRBV7-2; D gene: TRBD1; clone size: -; CDR3 protein: CASSLPGTGRNYGYTF; CDR3 DNA: TGTGCCAGCAGCTTACCAGGGACAGGGCGGAACTATGGCTACACCTTC